These 11 T cell receptor beta chains were all obtained from the same sample, sequenced in a study of identical twins. TCRdb recomputed calls from the 5' RACE reads with MiXCR, one row per CDR3 protein. The sample has just under 650,000 distinct CDR3 sequences; around 7.4% are singletons. These data are also associated with another study on yellow fever vaccine responses in identical twins.

The sample was PBMCs. These TCRs come from a woman aged 18-29 years in good health.

This clonotype has a handful of counts. The chain couples TRBV12-3 or TRBV12-4 to TRBJ1-2, with 7 nucleotides matching TRBD1. This CDR3 has 13 residues. J gave up 4 bases and V 6 bases, and 5 bases lay outside the gene matches. CDR3 sequence reads: CASSEGGRYGYTF. Here the CDR3 DNA reads TGTGCCAGCAGCGAAGGGGGCCGCTATGGCTACACCTTC.

This clonotype has only a few counts. The chain joins TRBV18 to TRBJ2-1; no clear D gene. CDR1 and CDR2 from the germline V gene are KGHSH and LQKENI. Trimming shortened V by 3 bases and J by 9 bases, and 12 bases separated the two germline ends. This CDR3 spans 13 amino acids. CDR3 region: CASSPLPVGEQFF. DNA of the CDR3: TGTGCCAGCTCACCTCTCCCGGTTGGTGAGCAGTTCTTC. Full variable domain (missing parts from reference TRBV18 and TRBJ2-1): NAGVMQNPRHLVRRRGQEARLRCSPMKGHSHVYWYRQLPEEGLKFMVYLQKENIIDESGMPKERFSAEFPKEGPSILRIQQVVRGDSAAYFCASSPLPVGEQFFGPGTRLTVL.

This clonotype was observed at least ten times. The chain couples TRBV27 to TRBJ1-5; 10 positions agree with TRBD1. The junction had 0 bases not matched to a gene; V was cut back by 0 bases and J by 4 bases. CDR3 length equals 15 residues. Germline CDR1 reads MNHEY; CDR2 reads SMNVEV (reference sequence). The chain's CDR3 is CASSLSDRGNQPQHF. Here the CDR3 DNA reads TGTGCCAGCAGTTTATCGGACAGGGGGAATCAGCCCCAGCATTTT.

There are many counts of this clonotype. V usage is TRBV20-1 and J usage is TRBJ2-5; D ambiguous. The CDR3 covers 11 residues. The ends were cut back, 3 bases at V and 1 base at J, with 3 bases in the middle. Germline CDR1 and CDR2: DFQATT and SNEGSKA (reference sequence). This CDR3 reads CSASPQETQYF. CDR3 coding DNA: TGCAGTGCTAGTCCCCAAGAGACCCAGTACTTC.

V is TRBV7-3 and J is TRBJ2-1, with 9 bases aligning to TRBD2. This CDR3 spans 17 amino acids. Germline V gives CDR1 SGHTA, CDR2 FQGTGA. With 4 bases clipped from V and 0 bases from J, the junction kept 7 bases outside the gene matches. Here the CDR3 reads CASSSRKTSGSYNEQFF. The CDR3 DNA follows: TGTGCCAGCAGCTCCCGAAAGACTAGCGGCTCCTACAATGAGCAGTTCTTC.

This clonotype has only a few counts. The rearrangement uses TRBV20-1 and TRBJ2-7; TRBD2 agrees at 13 bases. V gave up 3 bases and J gave up 7 bases; unmatched junction bases: 9. There are 15 residues in the CDR3. Germline loops: CDR1 DFQATT, CDR2 SNEGSKA (reference sequence). The CDR3 sequence: CSASVRTSGRGEQYF. In nucleotides, the CDR3 is TGCAGTGCTAGTGTCCGGACTAGCGGGAGAGGGGAGCAGTACTTC.

The chain recombines TRBV9 with TRBJ1-2, with D unresolved. The germline gives CDR1 SGDLS, CDR2 YYNGEE. The CDR3 covers 14 residues. The ends were cut back, 3 bases at V and 5 bases at J, with 14 bases in the middle. CDR3 sequence reads: CASSGNGPWYGYTF. CDR3 nucleotide sequence: TGTGCCAGCAGCGGGAATGGGCCATGGTATGGCTACACCTTC. The full variable domain, with the rest looked up from reference TRBV9 and TRBJ1-2, is DSGVTQTPKHLITATGQRVTLRCSPRSGDLSVYWYQQSLDQGLQFLIQYYNGEERAKGNILERFSAQQFPDLHSELNLSSLELGDSALYFCASSGNGPWYGYTFGSGTRLTVV.

This clonotype was counted a few times. The chain uses TRBV20-1 and TRBJ2-1; 10 bases agree with TRBD2. The CDR3 loop spans 16 amino acids. The germline V gene has CDR1 DFQATT and CDR2 SNEGSKA (reference sequence). The V gene end was trimmed by 3 bases and the J gene end by 4 bases; junction bases not matched to a gene: 9. The CDR3 spells CSASLAGGGAYNEQFF. The CDR3 nucleotides are TGCAGTGCTAGCTTAGCGGGAGGTGGGGCATACAATGAGCAGTTCTTC.

This clonotype has ten or more counts. The V and J genes are TRBV29-1 and TRBJ2-1; the D gene could be TRBD1 or TRBD2 (7 bases each). The CDR3 is 18 residues long. Germline V lookup: CDR1 SQVTM, CDR2 ANQGSEA. Trimming pared 4 bases from V and 5 bases from J, leaving 27 bases between. Written as DNA, the CDR3 is TGCAGCGTTGGGGCGGGGGCTATGACAGGGAATTTCGACAATGAGCAGTTCTTC. This sequence encodes CSVGAGAMTGNFDNEQFF.

This clonotype was seen more than once but under ten times. This rearrangement joins TRBV4-1 to TRBJ2-1; D call uncertain. Germline V CDR1 and CDR2: MGHRA, YSYEKL. This CDR3 is built from 19 residues. With 0 bases removed from V and 0 bases from J, the gap between germline ends came to 18 bases. CDR3 bases: TGCGCCAGCAGCCAAGAGAAAAGAGTTACTCGGAGCTCCTACAATGAGCAGTTCTTC. It codes for CASSQEKRVTRSSYNEQFF.

In its sample, this clonotype was seen many times. V usage is TRBV10-3 and J usage is TRBJ2-7; 7 nucleotides line up with TRBD1. Germline assignment: CDR1 ENHRY and CDR2 SYGVKD. The CDR3 has 15 amino acids. V gave up 0 bases and J gave up 7 bases; unmatched junction bases: 9. CDR3 sequence reads: CAISESRDRLGEQYF. DNA of the CDR3: TGTGCCATCAGTGAGTCGAGGGACAGACTCGGTGAGCAGTACTTC.